This note documents a single T cell receptor (beta chain) sequence. Its specific antigen is unknown. No base quality values were provided; no much bigger clone lies one nucleotide off. The CDR3 regions of human TCRbeta chains were analyzed by immunosequencing. The authors processed their data as follows. Repertoire TCRs were checked for matches against a reference library of SARS-CoV-2-specific TCRs that had been generated using the MIRA antigen-specificity platform. Breadth was defined as the fraction of unique TCRs that were SARS-CoV-2-associated. Depth was defined as the fraction of total T cells that were SARS-CoV-2-associated. Using the MIRA data, each spike-specific TCR was assigned both to the spike region to which the TCR was reactive and to a CD4 or CD8 class. Log10-transformed breadth and depth values were compared by one-way ANOVA with Sidak's multiple comparisons tests. TCRdb obtained this table from immuneACCESS and retained in-frame rearrangements with V and J assigned. These tables miss some clones; where compared with another copy, unresolved V genes account for less than half of the shortfall, and the remainder is unexplained. The D gene and trimming were derived from the DNA, and the V and J assignments and clone size from that table. Within this sample are 75,000 to 85,000 clones, with about 83% of them counted one time only. 25% to 30% of the sample comes from the top ten.

This specimen belongs to a study of T cell responses to AZD1222 COVID-19 vaccine (TCRdb year 2021). General notes on the study: TCR sequencing covered some 250 trial participants: 200 to 220 given two doses of AZD1222 and 26 given two doses of MenACWY control vaccine. Trial participants were enrolled by age into 18-55, 56-69 and 70-plus year subgroups, with about 150, 27 and 61 TCR-sequenced participants respectively. What the study reported, not specific to this receptor: Because no day 14 peak-response samples were available, repertoires were characterized only after the peak T cell response. Conclusions about previously exposed vaccinees were limited because only six AZD1222 recipients were SARS-CoV-2 seropositive at baseline. The 56-69-year group was small, and its depth increase did not reach significance, likely because of low power. After two AZD1222 doses, both the breadth and the depth of spike-specific TCRs were significantly higher than at day 0 and than in MenACWY recipients. CD4 TCRs associated with the vaccine covered the entire spike protein, and the dominant responses were in regions 160-218 and 743-854. Participants were mostly white British and included more females than males, and it was suggested by the authors that clonal diversity may have been underestimated. Nearly half of unique spike-specific TCRs reportedly recognized epitopes outside regions mutated in the B.1.351 and B.1.1.7 variants.

Per the publication, the time point label means: about 28 days (+/-7) after the second vaccine dose. The sample's treatment or condition label is to be understood as: meningococcal conjugate vaccine given as trial control. The vaccinee samples were drawn from two UK trials, COV001 and COV002, one of which was a single-blind randomized controlled phase 2/3 trial testing AZD1222 (ChAdOx1 nCoV-19) in healthy adults. Trial participant PBMC samples were collected at day 0 and day 28 after the second dose for TCRbeta chain sequencing. CDR1 and CDR2 are drawn from the germline V gene: MNHNS, SASEGT. Germline trimming: 2 bases from V, 8 bases from J; junction bases outside gene matches: 13. CDR3 length: 17 amino acids, cysteine to phenylalanine. Only the CDR3 portion is preserved as DNA: 51 bases, with reading frame beginning at the first base.

The TCR originated in an adult who received the MenACWY meningococcal vaccine as a control. This material consisted of peripheral blood, taken 28 days after the second dose of the MenACWY control vaccine. In this chain, TRBV6-1 is recombined with TRBJ2-1, and TRBD2 aligns with 9 junction nucleotides. The CDR3 reads as follows: CASSESATARGGDEQFF. The DNA reads as follows: TGTGCCAGCAGTGAATCAGCCACCGCGCGGGGGGGGGATGAGCAGTTCTTC.